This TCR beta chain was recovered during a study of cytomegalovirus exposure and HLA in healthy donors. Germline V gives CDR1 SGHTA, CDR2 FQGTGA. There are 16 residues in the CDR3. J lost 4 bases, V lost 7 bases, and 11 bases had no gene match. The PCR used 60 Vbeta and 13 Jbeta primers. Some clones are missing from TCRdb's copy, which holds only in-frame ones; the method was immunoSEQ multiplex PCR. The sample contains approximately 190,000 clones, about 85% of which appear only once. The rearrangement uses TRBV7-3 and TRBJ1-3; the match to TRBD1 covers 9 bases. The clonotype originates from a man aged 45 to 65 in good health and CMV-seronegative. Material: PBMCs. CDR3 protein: CASKKRDRVFGNTIYF. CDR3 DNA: TGTGCCAGCAAAAAGCGGGACAGGGTGTTCGGAAACACCATATATTTT.